The 19 T cell receptor beta chains reported below all come from one sample, sequenced in a study of blood T cell repertoires in COVID-19. Some clones are missing from TCRdb's copy, which holds only in-frame ones; the method was immunoSEQ multiplex PCR. Altogether 30,000 to 35,000 clones are present, nearly 95% being singletons, with the ten largest covering around 5.2%. The sample taken for sequencing was peripheral blood. The receptors originated from a human donor in a cohort sampled during active COVID-19.

The V call is TRBV23-1, the J call TRBJ1-3, with no clear D. TRBV23-1 has ORF status, its function being uncertain. V dropped 0 bases and J dropped 2 bases, with 11 bases sitting between them. The CDR3 length is 16 residues. The CDR3 DNA follows: TGCGCCAGCAGTCAATCGTCCCCCTATCCTGGAAACACCATATATTTT. It translates to CASSQSSPYPGNTIYF.

V usage is TRBV19 and J usage is TRBJ2-7; 7 positions match TRBD1. With V trimmed by 4 bases and J by 0 bases, 3 bases remained unmatched. Germline CDR1 LNHDA, CDR2 SQIVND (reference sequence). CDR3 length: 14 amino acids. Here the CDR3 DNA reads TGTGCCAGTAGTACGACAGGGCGCTCCTACGAGCAGTACTTC. It encodes CASSTTGRSYEQYF.

The chain employs TRBV4-2 and TRBJ2-3; 9 bases agree with TRBD2. Trimming removed 0 bases from V and 6 bases from J; junction bases left unmatched: 10. Germline-derived CDR1 and CDR2 are LGHNA and YNFKEQ. The CDR3 loop spans 17 amino acids. The CDR3 loop is CASSQEIGGGARDTQYF. CDR3 sequence (DNA): TGTGCCAGCAGCCAAGAAATCGGCGGGGGGGCCAGGGATACGCAGTATTTT.

The chain joins TRBV15 to TRBJ2-1; perhaps TRBD2 as D (5 bases). This CDR3 comprises 16 residues. V was clipped by 5 bases and J by 6 bases, with 20 bases between them. Per the germline V gene, CDR1 is LNHNV and CDR2 is YYDKDF (reference sequence). CDR3 region: CATSVPGPGEANEQFF. In nucleotides, the CDR3 is TGTGCCACCAGCGTGCCGGGCCCCGGGGAAGCCAATGAGCAGTTCTTC.

The rearrangement joins TRBV6-5 to TRBJ1-4; TRBD1 is a possible D gene (5 bases). V was clipped by 8 bases and J by 7 bases, with 11 bases between them. Looked up from germline, CDR1 is MNHEY and CDR2 is SVGAGI. The CDR3 contains 12 residues. Here the CDR3 reads CASRDSSEKLFF. DNA of the CDR3: TGTGCCAGCCGAGACAGTAGTGAAAAACTGTTTTTT.

This chain connects TRBV13 to TRBJ2-5; D gene unclear. Trimming stripped 1 base from V and 2 bases from J, with 8 bases between. The V gene's germline CDR1 is PRHDT and CDR2 FYEKMQ (reference sequence). The CDR3 totals 14 residues. The CDR3, as DNA: TGTGCCAGCAGCTTAGTAGCCGTACAAGAGACCCAGTACTTC. Protein sequence: CASSLVAVQETQYF.

This clone was seen once. The J gene is TRBJ1-6, the V gene TRBV27, with unresolved D. In germline, CDR1 is MNHEY, CDR2 SMNVEV (reference sequence). The CDR3 is made up of 19 amino acids. Deletions cut 4 bases from V and 5 bases from J, with 24 bases between. The CDR3 here is CASSSAFVGPYPNNSPLHF. Here the CDR3 DNA reads TGTGCCAGCAGTTCGGCTTTTGTGGGCCCCTACCCCAATAATTCACCCCTCCACTTT.

The chain carries TRBV3-1 (or the pseudogene TRBV3-2) and TRBJ2-7, with a tentative D call TRBD1 (5 bases). CDR1 is LGHDT, CDR2 YNNKEL, per germline (reference sequence). The CDR3 runs to 14 residues. The V end lost 4 bases, the J end lost 3 bases, and 13 bases lay between the germline ends. The CDR3 DNA follows: TGTGCCAGCAGCCCCTACAGGCTTTTCTACGAGCAGTACTTC. Encoded protein: CASSPYRLFYEQYF.

This chain uses TRBV6-5 with TRBJ2-1; a possible D gene is TRBD2 (5 bases). V was pared by 2 bases and J by 2 bases, with 10 bases between. The CDR3 runs to 15 residues. CDR1 and CDR2 (germline): MNHEY, SVGAGI. The CDR3 nucleotides read TGTGCCAGCAGTTACGGGCGGGCCCCCTACAATGAGCAGTTCTTC. Translated: CASSYGRAPYNEQFF.

This clone was observed a single time. This rearrangement joins TRBV6-5 to TRBJ2-7, with TRBD1 identical over 9 bases. Germline V gives CDR1 MNHEY, CDR2 SVGAGI. V dropped 10 bases and J dropped 4; count of bases not matched to a gene: 14. This CDR3 has 15 residues. The CDR3 bases are TGTGCCACAAAAGGGGAACAGGGGGCGGTTTACGAGCAGTACTTC. Residues: CATKGEQGAVYEQYF.

The chain joins TRBV4-1 to TRBJ1-5; D is undetermined. The CDR3 has 16 residues. V was shortened by 1 base and J by 6 bases, with 16 bases between the two germline ends. Germline-derived CDR1 and CDR2 are MGHRA and YSYEKL. The CDR3 loop reads CASSQVTPSGGQPQHF. The CDR3 DNA follows: TGCGCCAGCAGCCAAGTGACACCAAGCGGCGGTCAGCCCCAGCATTTT.

J is TRBJ1-2 and V is TRBV10-3, with D possibly being TRBD1 (5 bases). The ends were cut back, 8 bases at V and 6 bases at J, with 16 bases in the middle. Germline V gene lookup returns CDR1 ENHRY and CDR2 SYGVKD. The CDR3 totals 13 residues. The CDR3 protein is CAIGASTENGYTF. CDR3 nucleotide sequence: TGTGCCATCGGGGCATCCACGGAGAATGGCTACACCTTC.

The rearrangement links TRBV6-5 to TRBJ2-5, with 7 bases matching TRBD2. This CDR3 has 13 amino acids. Trimming took 6 bases from V and 6 from J; bases not matched to a gene: 7. CDR1 and CDR2 from the germline V gene are MNHEY and SVGAGI. CDR3 sequence: CASRLGGRKTQYF. CDR3 in DNA: TGTGCCAGCAGGCTGGGGGGGAGGAAGACCCAGTACTTC.

The chain has TRBV7-9 and TRBJ2-3, with 7 bases matching TRBD2. The CDR3 runs 15 residues. Germline V CDR1 and CDR2: SEHNR, FQNEAQ (reference sequence). The V and J ends lost 3 bases and 4 bases, in that order; junction bases with no gene match: 7. The CDR3 coding sequence is TGTGCCAGCAGCTTGTACGGTGGGGGGGCAGATACGCAGTATTTT. Translation gives CASSLYGGGADTQYF.

The rearrangement uses TRBV19 and TRBJ1-5; possible D gene TRBD1, 5 bases. The CDR3 length is 14 residues. V gave up 3 bases and J gave up 9 bases, with 15 bases separating them. The germline V gene has CDR1 LNHDA and CDR2 SQIVND (reference sequence). The CDR3 DNA is TGTGCCAGTAGTATTATGAGGGACTGGCGGCCCCAGCATTTT. It encodes CASSIMRDWRPQHF.

The chain uses TRBV6-5 and TRBJ2-1, with D possibly TRBD2 on 5 matching bases. V was pared by 6 bases and J by 3 bases, with 15 bases between. Per the germline V gene, CDR1 is MNHEY and CDR2 is SVGAGI. The CDR3 sequence is 15 residues long. The CDR3 sequence: CASSEELGVYNEQFF. CDR3 DNA: TGTGCCAGCAGCGAGGAACTAGGAGTCTACAATGAGCAGTTCTTC.

This sequence joins TRBV14 and TRBJ2-7, with 8 bases fitting TRBD2. V shed 4 bases, J shed 0 bases, and the junction held 5 bases outside the gene matches. The CDR3 is 15 amino acids. Germline CDR1 and CDR2: SGHDN and FVKESK. CDR3 sequence reads: CASSPLAGSSYEQYF. The CDR3, as DNA: TGTGCCAGCAGCCCATTAGCGGGGAGCTCCTACGAGCAGTACTTC.

This chain connects TRBV6-5 to TRBJ2-7, with D maybe TRBD2 (6 bases). CDR1 and CDR2 from the germline V gene are MNHEY and SVGAGI. This CDR3 region has 16 residues. Trimming shortened V by 0 bases and J by 1 base, and 13 bases separated the two germline ends. CDR3 loop: CASSYSQTGVSYEQYF. In DNA, the CDR3 is TGTGCCAGCAGTTACTCGCAGACGGGAGTTTCCTACGAGCAGTACTTC.

J is TRBJ2-7 and V is TRBV27; 7 nucleotides agree with TRBD1. V lost 5 bases to trimming and J lost 5 bases; unmatched junction nucleotides: 18. Looked up from germline, CDR1 is MNHEY and CDR2 is SMNVEV (reference sequence). This CDR3 region has 17 residues. CDR3 nucleotide sequence: TGTGCCAGCAGTGTCGACAGGGTGGCGGTGAGAAAACACGAGCAGTACTTC. Protein product: CASSVDRVAVRKHEQYF.